A selection of T cell receptor beta chains follows, all from one sample in a study of radiotherapy plus CTLA-4 blockade in lung cancer. This table comes from immunoSEQ multiplex PCR, and its TCRdb copy is limited to in-frame clones, with some not included. The top ten clones hold 2% to 2.5% of a sample with about 78,000 clones, 75% to 90% of them seen once. The sequenced sample was peripheral blood, obtained from a patient treated with radiotherapy plus ipilimumab. The receptor set was obtained from a human donor with non-small cell lung cancer who had a partial response to radiotherapy plus ipilimumab. Each CDR3 is given with its conserved first and last residue. A D gene is named only where the DNA matches it firmly. Size values are once, few and many counts, or a class for expanded clones, and some rows have none.

cdr3_nt cdr3_aa v_call d_call j_call cdr3_length clone_size
TGTGCCAGCTCACCAGCTATGGCGGCGGGGAATCAGCCCCAGCATTTT CASSPAMAAGNQPQHF TRBV18 . TRBJ1-5 16 .
TGTGCCAGCAGGCCGACAGGGGGCGGCTCTGAAGCTTTCTTT CASRPTGGGSEAFF TRBV2 TRBD1 TRBJ1-1 14 .
TGTGCCAGCACCTCACCAGGAGGGACAGGGGGCATCGCCCACTATGGCTACACCTTC CASTSPGGTGGIAHYGYTF TRBV28 TRBD1 TRBJ1-2 19 .
TGTGCCAGCAGCTTTATTACTAGTGCCTACAATGAGCAGTTCTTC CASSFITSAYNEQFF TRBV11-2 . TRBJ2-1 15 .
TGTGCCAGCAGCCTAACACAGGGGTTGGGTGGCTACACCTTC CASSLTQGLGGYTF TRBV7-2 TRBD1 TRBJ1-2 14 few
TGTGCCAGCAGGAACCTGAACATAAACACTGAAGCTTTCTTT CASRNLNINTEAFF TRBV6-1 . TRBJ1-1 14 .
TGTGCCAGCAGCTTAACCGGGACCAAGGGAGGCTATGGCTACACCTTC CASSLTGTKGGYGYTF TRBV5-4 . TRBJ1-2 16 .
TGTGCCACCAGCAGAAGACTAGCGGGAGGGAGGGTGCAGTACTTC CATSRRLAGGRVQYF TRBV15 TRBD2 TRBJ2-7 15 .
TGTGCCAGCAGCCTCCGGGGGACAGGGGGTAACTCTGGAAACACCATATATTTT CASSLRGTGGNSGNTIYF TRBV5-5 TRBD1 TRBJ1-3 18 .
TGTGCCAGCAGCCTAAATAGCAATCAGCCCCAGCATTTT CASSLNSNQPQHF TRBV7-2 . TRBJ1-5 13 .
TGTGCCAGCAGCCGAGGCAGCGGGAGGGCCAATGAGCAGTTCTTC CASSRGSGRANEQFF TRBV7-9 TRBD2 TRBJ2-1 15 .
TGTGCCAGCAGTCTACAGGGAAGCAGGCTCTATGGCTACACCTTC CASSLQGSRLYGYTF TRBV2 . TRBJ1-2 15 .
TGTGCCAGCTCACCTACCGGGACAGGGGGCCGCCAGCCCCAGCATTTT CASSPTGTGGRQPQHF TRBV18 TRBD1 TRBJ1-5 16 few
TGTGCCAGCAGCTTGAGAGCGGCCCAAGAGACCCAGTACTTC CASSLRAAQETQYF TRBV5-4 . TRBJ2-5 14 .
TGTGCCAGCAGCCGCCTGTTGACTGTGACTAGCGGGAATGGGAATGAGCAGTTCTTC CASSRLLTVTSGNGNEQFF TRBV7-9 TRBD2 TRBJ2-1 19 .
TGTGCCAGCAGAGAGCGGGGACCCTACAATGAGCAGTTCTTC CASRERGPYNEQFF TRBV2 TRBD2 TRBJ2-1 14 .
TGTGCCAGCAGCCCCAGGGGGAACACTGAAGCTTTCTTT CASSPRGNTEAFF TRBV28 . TRBJ1-1 13 .
TGCGCCAGCAGCCAAGGACAGGGGAATGAAAAACTGTTTTTT CASSQGQGNEKLFF TRBV4-1 TRBD1 TRBJ1-4 14 .
TGTGCCAGCAGAGGGGTATCCTACGAGCAGTACTTC CASRGVSYEQYF TRBV6-6 . TRBJ2-7 12 .
TGTGCCACCAGCAGAGCGGGGTTTGGTCCAGGGGCCAATCAGCCCCAGCATTTT CATSRAGFGPGANQPQHF TRBV15 . TRBJ1-5 18 .
TGTGCCAGCAGCTTAGCGGGCTGGGACACTGAAGCTTTCTTT CASSLAGWDTEAFF TRBV7-8 . TRBJ1-1 14 .
TGTGCCAGCAGTAGAACAGGGGAGATGGGATCACCCCTCCACTTT CASSRTGEMGSPLHF TRBV6-1 TRBD1 TRBJ1-6 15 .
TGTGCCAGCACCCCCGGCGGGGGGAGTGAGCAGTTCTTC CASTPGGGSEQFF TRBV5-4 TRBD2 TRBJ2-1 13 once
TGTGCCAGCAGTTCCGGGACACGAAAATCAGAGACCCAGTACTTC CASSSGTRKSETQYF TRBV28 . TRBJ2-5 15 .
TGTGCCAGCAGCCTACGGGACAGGGGGAACACTGAAGCTTTCTTT CASSLRDRGNTEAFF TRBV9 TRBD1 TRBJ1-1 15 once
TGTGCCAGCAGCTTTACTAGCGGGAGGGCTACCGGGGAGCTGTTTTTT CASSFTSGRATGELFF TRBV7-9 TRBD2 TRBJ2-2 16 .
TGTGCCAGCAGTTACTCGGGACTAGCGGGGGATGAGCAGTTCTTC CASSYSGLAGDEQFF TRBV6-6 TRBD2 TRBJ2-1 15 .
TGTGCCAGCAGTTACTCGCCTAGCGGGACCCACAATGAGCAGTTCTTC CASSYSPSGTHNEQFF TRBV6-5 TRBD2 TRBJ2-1 16 .
TGTGCCAGTAGTAAGTACAGGGAAAGGGCTGGAAACACCATATATTTT CASSKYRERAGNTIYF TRBV19 . TRBJ1-3 16 few
TGTGCCAGTAGTATAGCACTAGCGGACACCGGGGAGCTGTTTTTT CASSIALADTGELFF TRBV19 TRBD2 TRBJ2-2 15 .
TGTGCCAGCTCACCGGTCCCGGGACAGGGTTCACCCCTCCACTTT CASSPVPGQGSPLHF TRBV18 TRBD1 TRBJ1-6 15 .
TGTGCCAGTAGAAAAAGAGTGAACACTGAAGCTTTCTTT CASRKRVNTEAFF TRBV19 . TRBJ1-1 13 once
TGTGCCAGCAAACAAGACACTTACACCGGGGAGCTGTTTTTT CASKQDTYTGELFF TRBV6-4 . TRBJ2-2 14 .
TGCGCCAGCAGCTTGGATCCGTCGACTGAAGCTTTCTTT CASSLDPSTEAFF TRBV5-1 . TRBJ1-1 13 once